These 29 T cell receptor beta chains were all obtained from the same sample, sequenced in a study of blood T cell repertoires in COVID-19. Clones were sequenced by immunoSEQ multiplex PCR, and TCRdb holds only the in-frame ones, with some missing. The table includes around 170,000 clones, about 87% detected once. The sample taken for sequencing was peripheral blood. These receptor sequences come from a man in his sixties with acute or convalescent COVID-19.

CDR3 in amino acids: CAWSEPGGGGYGYTF. CDR3 coding DNA: TGTGCCTGGAGTGAACCAGGGGGCGGAGGCTATGGCTACACCTTC. This chain connects TRBV30 to TRBJ1-2; 8 bases agree with TRBD1. The CDR3 spans 15 residues. Germline V gene lookup returns CDR1 GTSNPN and CDR2 SVGIG (reference sequence). V shed 1 base and J 4 bases; nucleotides not matched to a gene: 8. Full variable domain (rest looked up from reference TRBV30 and TRBJ1-2): SQTIHQWPATLVQPVGSPLSLECTVEGTSNPNLYWYRQAAGRGLQLLFYSVGIGQISSEVPQNLSASRPQDRQFILSSKKLLLSDSGFYLCAWSEPGGGGYGYTFGSGTRLTVV.

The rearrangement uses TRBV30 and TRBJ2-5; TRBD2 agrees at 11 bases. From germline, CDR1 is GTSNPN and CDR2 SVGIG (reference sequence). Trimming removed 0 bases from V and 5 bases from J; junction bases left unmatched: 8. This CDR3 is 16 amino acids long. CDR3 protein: CAWSVRLAGGAETQYF. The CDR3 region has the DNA TGTGCCTGGAGTGTACGGCTAGCGGGGGGAGCCGAGACCCAGTACTTC.

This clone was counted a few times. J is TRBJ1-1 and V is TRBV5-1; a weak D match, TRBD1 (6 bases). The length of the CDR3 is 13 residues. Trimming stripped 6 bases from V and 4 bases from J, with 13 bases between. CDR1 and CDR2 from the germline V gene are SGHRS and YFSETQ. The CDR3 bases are TGCGCCAGCACCTGGCAGGGGAGCACTGAAGCTTTCTTT. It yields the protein CASTWQGSTEAFF.

CDR3 nucleotide sequence: TGTGCCAGCAGCCTTATGACAGGGTTGAATTCACCCCTCCACTTT. Protein sequence: CASSLMTGLNSPLHF. The J gene is TRBJ1-6, the V gene TRBV3-1 (or the pseudogene TRBV3-2); 7 positions match TRBD1. J gave up 7 bases and V 4 bases, and 7 bases lay outside the gene matches. This CDR3 has 15 amino acids. Germline V lookup: CDR1 LGHDT, CDR2 YNNKEL (reference sequence).

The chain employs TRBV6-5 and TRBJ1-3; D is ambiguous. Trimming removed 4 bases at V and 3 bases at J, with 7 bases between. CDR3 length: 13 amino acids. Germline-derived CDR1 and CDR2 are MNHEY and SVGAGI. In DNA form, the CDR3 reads TGTGCCAGCAGTTCCCTCCGTGGAAACACCATATATTTT. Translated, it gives CASSSLRGNTIYF.

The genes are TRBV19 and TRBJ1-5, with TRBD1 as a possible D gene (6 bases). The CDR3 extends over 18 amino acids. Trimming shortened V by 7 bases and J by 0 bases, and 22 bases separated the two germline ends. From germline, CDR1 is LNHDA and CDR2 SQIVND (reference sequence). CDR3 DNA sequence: TGTGCCAGTACCCCTCACCCTTCACAGGGTTTTAGCAATCAGCCCCAGCATTTT. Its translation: CASTPHPSQGFSNQPQHF.

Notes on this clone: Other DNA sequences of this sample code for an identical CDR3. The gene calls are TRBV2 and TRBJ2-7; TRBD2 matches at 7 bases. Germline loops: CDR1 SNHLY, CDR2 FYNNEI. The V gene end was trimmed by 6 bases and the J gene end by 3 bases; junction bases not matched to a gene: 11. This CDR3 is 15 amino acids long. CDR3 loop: CASRRGGGPLYEQYF. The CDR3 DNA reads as TGTGCCAGCAGGAGAGGCGGGGGTCCTCTCTACGAGCAGTACTTC.

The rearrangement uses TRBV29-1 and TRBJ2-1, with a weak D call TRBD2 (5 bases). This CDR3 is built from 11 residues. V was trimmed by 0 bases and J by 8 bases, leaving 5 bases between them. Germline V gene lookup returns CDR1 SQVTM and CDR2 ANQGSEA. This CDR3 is CSVEEADEQFF. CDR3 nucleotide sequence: TGCAGCGTTGAAGAAGCGGATGAGCAGTTCTTC.

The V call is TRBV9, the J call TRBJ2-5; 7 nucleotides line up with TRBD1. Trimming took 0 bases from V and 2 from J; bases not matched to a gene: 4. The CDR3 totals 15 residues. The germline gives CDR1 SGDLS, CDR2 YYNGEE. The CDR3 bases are TGTGCCAGCAGCGTAGGGGGACAGCCACAAGAGACCCAGTACTTC. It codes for CASSVGGQPQETQYF.

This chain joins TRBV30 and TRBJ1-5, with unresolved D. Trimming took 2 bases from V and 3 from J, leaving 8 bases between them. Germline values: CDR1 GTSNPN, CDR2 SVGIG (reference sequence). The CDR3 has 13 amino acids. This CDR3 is CAWSPNSNQPQHF. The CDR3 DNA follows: TGTGCCTGGAGTCCGAACTCCAATCAGCCCCAGCATTTT.

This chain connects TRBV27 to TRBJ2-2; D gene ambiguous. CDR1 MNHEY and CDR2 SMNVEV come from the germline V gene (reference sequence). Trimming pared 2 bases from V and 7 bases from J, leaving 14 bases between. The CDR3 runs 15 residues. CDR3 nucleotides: TGTGCCAGCAGTTTAATCCGCGGTACTGGCGGGGAGCTGTTTTTT. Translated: CASSLIRGTGGELFF.

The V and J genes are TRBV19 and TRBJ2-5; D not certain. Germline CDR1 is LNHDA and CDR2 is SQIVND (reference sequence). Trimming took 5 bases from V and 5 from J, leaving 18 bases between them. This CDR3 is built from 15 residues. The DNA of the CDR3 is TGTGCCAGTAGTTCCCGTCTAGTGACTGTGGAGACCCAGTACTTC. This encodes CASSSRLVTVETQYF.

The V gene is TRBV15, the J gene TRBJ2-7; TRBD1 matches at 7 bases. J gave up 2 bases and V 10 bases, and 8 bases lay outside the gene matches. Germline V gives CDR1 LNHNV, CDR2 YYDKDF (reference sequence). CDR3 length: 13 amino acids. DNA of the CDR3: TGTGCCAGCCGGGACAGTGGCGCCTACGAGCAGTACTTC. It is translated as CASRDSGAYEQYF.

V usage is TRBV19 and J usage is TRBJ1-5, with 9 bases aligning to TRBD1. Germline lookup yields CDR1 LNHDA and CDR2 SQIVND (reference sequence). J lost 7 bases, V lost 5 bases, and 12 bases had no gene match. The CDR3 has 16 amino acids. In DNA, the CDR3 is TGTGCCAGTAGTCCCATAGGACAGGGGAGAGGGCAGCCCCAGCATTTT. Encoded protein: CASSPIGQGRGQPQHF.

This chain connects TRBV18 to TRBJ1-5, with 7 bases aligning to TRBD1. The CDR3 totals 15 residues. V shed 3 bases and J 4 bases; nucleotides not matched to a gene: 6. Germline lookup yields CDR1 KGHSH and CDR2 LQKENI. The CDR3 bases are TGTGCCAGCTCACCGTTGACAGGGATGAATCAGCCCCAGCATTTT. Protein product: CASSPLTGMNQPQHF. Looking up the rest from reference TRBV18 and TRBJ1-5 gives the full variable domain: NAGVMQNPRHLVRRRGQEARLRCSPMKGHSHVYWYRQLPEEGLKFMVYLQKENIIDESGMPKERFSAEFPKEGPSILRIQQVVRGDSAAYFCASSPLTGMNQPQHFGDGTRLSIL.

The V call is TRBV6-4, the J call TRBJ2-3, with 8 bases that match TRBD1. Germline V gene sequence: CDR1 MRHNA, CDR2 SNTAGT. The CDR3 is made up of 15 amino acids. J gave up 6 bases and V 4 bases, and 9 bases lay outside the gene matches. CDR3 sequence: CASSVSGGAGDTQYF. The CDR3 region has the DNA TGTGCCAGCAGTGTCTCAGGGGGCGCGGGGGATACGCAGTATTTT.

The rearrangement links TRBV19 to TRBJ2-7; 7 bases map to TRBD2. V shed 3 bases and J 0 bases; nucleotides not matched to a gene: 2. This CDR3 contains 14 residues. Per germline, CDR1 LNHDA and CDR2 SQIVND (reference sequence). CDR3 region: CASSMAGASYEQYF. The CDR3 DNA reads TGTGCCAGTAGTATGGCGGGAGCCTCCTACGAGCAGTACTTC.

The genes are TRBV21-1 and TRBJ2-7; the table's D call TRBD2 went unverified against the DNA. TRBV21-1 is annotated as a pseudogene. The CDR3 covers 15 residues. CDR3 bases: TGTGCCAGCGGCGAGACTAGCGGGAGCGGATACGAGCAGTACTTC. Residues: CASGETSGSGYEQYF.

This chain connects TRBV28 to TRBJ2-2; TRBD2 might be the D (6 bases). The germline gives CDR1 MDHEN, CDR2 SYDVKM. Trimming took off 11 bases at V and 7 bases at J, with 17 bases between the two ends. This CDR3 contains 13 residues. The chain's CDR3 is CASGAGAGGELFF. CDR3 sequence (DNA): TGTGCCTCTGGAGCGGGCGCGGGCGGGGAGCTGTTTTTT.

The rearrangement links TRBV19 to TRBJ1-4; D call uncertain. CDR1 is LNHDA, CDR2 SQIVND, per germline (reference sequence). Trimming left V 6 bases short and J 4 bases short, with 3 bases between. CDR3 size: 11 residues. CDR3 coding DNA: TGTGCCAGTAGCCATAATGAAAAACTGTTTTTT. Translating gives CASSHNEKLFF.

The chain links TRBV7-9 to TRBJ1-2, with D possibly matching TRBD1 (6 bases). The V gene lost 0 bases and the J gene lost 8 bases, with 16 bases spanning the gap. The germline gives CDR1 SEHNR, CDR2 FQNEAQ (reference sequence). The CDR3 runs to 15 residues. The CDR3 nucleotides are TGTGCCAGCAGCTTAGCGATAACGGACAGTAAGGGCTACACCTTC. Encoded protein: CASSLAITDSKGYTF.

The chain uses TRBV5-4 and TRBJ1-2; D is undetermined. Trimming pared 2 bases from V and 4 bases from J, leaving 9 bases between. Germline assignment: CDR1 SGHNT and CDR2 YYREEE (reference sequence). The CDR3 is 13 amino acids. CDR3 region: CASSFPGLYGYTF. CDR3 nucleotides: TGTGCCAGCAGCTTCCCCGGACTCTATGGCTACACCTTC.

CDR3 sequence (DNA): TGTGCCAGTAGCCTCGGACAGGGGGCGATAGGCACTGAAGCTTTCTTT. Residues: CASSLGQGAIGTEAFF. The genes are TRBV19 and TRBJ1-1, with TRBD1 matching 11 bases. Germline CDR1 and CDR2: LNHDA and SQIVND (reference sequence). The V gene end was trimmed by 6 bases and the J gene end by 4 bases; junction bases not matched to a gene: 10. This CDR3 has 16 amino acids.

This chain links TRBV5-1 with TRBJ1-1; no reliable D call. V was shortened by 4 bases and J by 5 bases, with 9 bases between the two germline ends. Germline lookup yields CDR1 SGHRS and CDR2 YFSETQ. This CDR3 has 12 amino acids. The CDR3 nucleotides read TGCGCCAGCAGCCCGGGTAGGACTGAAGCTTTCTTT. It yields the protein CASSPGRTEAFF.

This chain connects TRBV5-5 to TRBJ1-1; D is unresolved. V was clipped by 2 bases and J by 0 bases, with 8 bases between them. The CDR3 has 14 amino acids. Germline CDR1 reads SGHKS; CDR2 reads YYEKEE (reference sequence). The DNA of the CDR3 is TGTGCCAGCAGCTTTGCAGGAATGAACACTGAAGCTTTCTTT. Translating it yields CASSFAGMNTEAFF. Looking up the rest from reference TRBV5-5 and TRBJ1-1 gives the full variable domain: DAGVTQSPTHLIKTRGQQVTLRCSPISGHKSVSWYQQVLGQGPQFIFQYYEKEERGRGNFPDRFSARQFPNYSSELNVNALLLGDSALYLCASSFAGMNTEAFFGQGTRLTVV.

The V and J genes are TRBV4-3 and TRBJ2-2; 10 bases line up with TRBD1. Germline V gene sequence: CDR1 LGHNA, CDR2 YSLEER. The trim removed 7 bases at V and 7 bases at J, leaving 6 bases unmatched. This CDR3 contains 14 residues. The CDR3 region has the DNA TGCGCCAGCACTTCGACAGGGGGCATCGGGGAGCTGTTTTTT. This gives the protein CASTSTGGIGELFF.

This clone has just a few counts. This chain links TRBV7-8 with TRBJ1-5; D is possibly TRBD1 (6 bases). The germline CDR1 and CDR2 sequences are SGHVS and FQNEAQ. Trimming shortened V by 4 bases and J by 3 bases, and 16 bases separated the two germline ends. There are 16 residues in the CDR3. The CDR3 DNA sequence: TGTGCCAGCAGCTCCCCAATGGGGGCGAACAATCAGCCCCAGCATTTT. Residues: CASSSPMGANNQPQHF. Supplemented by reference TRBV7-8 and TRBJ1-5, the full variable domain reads GAGVSQSPRYKVAKRGQDVALRCDPISGHVSLFWYQQALGQGPEFLTYFQNEAQLDKSGLPSDRFFAERPEGSVSTLKIQRTQQEDSAVYLCASSSPMGANNQPQHFGDGTRLSIL.

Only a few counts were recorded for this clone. Here the CDR3 reads CASSLAAGGPLDTQYF. The CDR3 nucleotides are TGTGCCAGCAGCTTAGCGGCGGGAGGGCCCCTGGATACGCAGTATTTT. This chain links TRBV7-2 with TRBJ2-3, with 9 bases fitting TRBD2. This CDR3 is 16 amino acids long. The trim removed 0 bases at V and 6 bases at J, leaving 7 bases unmatched. Germline CDR1 and CDR2: SGHTA and FQGNSA. The whole variable domain, filled in from reference TRBV7-2 and TRBJ2-3, reads GAGVSQSPSNKVTEKGKDVELRCDPISGHTALYWYRQSLGQGLEFLIYFQGNSAPDKSGLPSDRFSAERTGGSVSTLTIQRTQQEDSAVYLCASSLAAGGPLDTQYFGPGTRLTVL.

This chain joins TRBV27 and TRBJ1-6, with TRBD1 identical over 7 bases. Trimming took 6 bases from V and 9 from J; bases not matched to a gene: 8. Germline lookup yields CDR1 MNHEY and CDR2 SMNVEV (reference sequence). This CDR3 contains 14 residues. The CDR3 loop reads CASRSTGKSSPLHF. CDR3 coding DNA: TGTGCCAGCAGGTCGACAGGGAAGAGTTCACCCCTCCACTTT.